Included here is one T cell receptor (beta chain) sequence, with context. Its recognized antigen is unknown. No much larger clone is present one base from it, and per-base qualities are unavailable. These data are taken from a study of vaccination and CD4 T cells after COVID-19 (dated 2022 in TCRdb). Broadly, across the study: Six males and four females were included in the convalescent cohort, with two Hispanic individuals, seven Caucasians, two Asians and one multiracial person represented. Participants got two doses of the Pfizer-BioNTech BNT162b2 vaccine (n=8) or two doses of the Moderna mRNA-1273 vaccine (n=2). Post-COVID blood samples from convalescent patients were collected a median of roughly 100 days after diagnosis, with a range of 35 to 161 days. Post-vaccine blood samples were collected a median of about 11 weeks after the second vaccine dose, ranging from 14 to 241 days. The cultures were stimulated with overlapping spike peptide pools from SARS-CoV-2 and from the common cold coronaviruses HCoV-NL63, HCoV-OC43 and HCoV-229E. In control cultures, a CEFX viral epitope pool was used as positive control, an HIV-1 Nef peptide pool was used as negative control, or no peptide was added. In around nine COVID-19 convalescent patients and a handful of infection-naive healthy vaccine recipients, the spike-specific CD4+ TCR repertoire before mRNA vaccination was compared with the repertoire after mRNA vaccination. An earlier paper using these donors assessed, at the TCR clonotype level, memory CD4+ T cell crossreactivity between SARS-CoV-2 and common cold coronavirus spike proteins.

Reading the germline V gene gives CDR1 KGHSH and CDR2 LQKENI. V is pruned by 3 bases and J by 5 bases, leaving 5 bases of the junction without a gene match. The CDR3 has 15 amino acids, counting the end cysteine and phenylalanine. The retained sequence is limited to the CDR3, 45 bases, with the frame set at the first base. The treatment or condition tag for this specimen amounts to: approximately nine-day PBMC culture with coronavirus spike peptide pools or control peptides (ViraFEST assay). CD4+ T cells from unexposed donors were collected before the COVID-19 pandemic (2011-2018). To expand antigen-specific T cells with peptide pools and then pick out the expanded clonotypes through TCR sequencing, the study relied on the ViraFEST assay. PBMCs were cultured at two million per well in IMDM supplemented with 5% human AB serum and approximately 10 IU/ml IL-2, with 9.5 to 10 ug/ml peptide pools added. Half of the culture medium was replaced with fresh IL-2-containing medium on days 3 and 7. After around 10 days of culture, CD4+ T cells were isolated by negative selection with the EasySep CD4+ T cell isolation kit. As far as cell numbers permitted, CD4+ T cells from unexposed donors were tested for reactivity against SARS-CoV-2 S and N as well as four spike pools from common cold coronaviruses. PBMCs were separated from whole blood using Ficoll-Paque Plus gradient centrifugation and then either used fresh or cryopreserved at -140C. In general, triplicate wells were set up for every culture condition. The leukapheresis product for the unexposed donors was obtained through commercial purchase.

Libraries were built with PCR. At the Johns Hopkins FTIC core, DNA from the cultured CD4+ T cells underwent TCR sequencing with the Oncomine TCR Beta short-read assay. Genomic DNA was extracted from the cultured CD4+ T cells with the QIAamp micro DNA kit. Oncomine TCR Beta libraries from cultured CD4+ T cells were pooled with unique dual indexes and sequenced on an Illumina iSeq 100. The authors' pipeline ran thus. Non-productive sequences were filtered out, and CDR3s that did not start with C, did not end with F or W, or were shorter than 7 amino acids were discarded. The MANAFEST web application identified antigen-specific clonotypes by comparing peptide-stimulated wells against reference wells and other culture wells. An FDR below 0.05, an odds ratio above 5, and a productive frequency above 0.1% in at least two of three replicate wells were required for clones to be considered positive. A clonotype counted as cross-reactive if it showed significant expansion both in the SARS-CoV-2 spike wells and in at least one common cold coronavirus spike condition. CDR3 homology was assessed with Levenshtein distances (stringdist) and unrooted phylogenetic trees (ape) in R version 3.6.1. TCRdb trimmed public reads at Q25 via fastp, called clones via MiXCR and kept in-frame beta chains. Merged by CDR3 protein, the rows form single entries marked with the most common genes and DNA. These V and J calls are TCRdb output, not the study's own analysis. The sample has thousands of distinct CDR3 sequences on record, roughly 50% of them singletons. Jointly, the top ten make up about 26% of the sample.

General findings and caveats noted by the study authors: Relatively few convalescent patients were included in the study, and early timepoints after natural infection were not analyzed. Among the post-vaccine SARS-CoV-2-reactive clones in convalescent patients, a median around 90% showed up only after vaccination, which suggests vaccine-specific priming. In convalescent patients, nearly all vaccine-specific clones (304 of 307) were found to be mono-reactive for SARS-CoV-2 spike rather than cross-reactive with common cold coronaviruses. The median count of SARS-CoV-2-reactive clonotypes went up from approximately 20 after infection to 30 to 40 after vaccination, although the change was not significant.

The sequenced sample consisted of CD4+ T cells from blood, cultured in vitro. The V and J genes are TRBV18 and TRBJ2-1; 9 nucleotides in the junction match TRBD2. This sequence originates from a human donor in good health. For the CDR3, the sequence is CASSPLRTSDNEQFF. The DNA reads TGTGCCAGCTCACCTCTACGGACTAGCGACAATGAGCAGTTCTTC.